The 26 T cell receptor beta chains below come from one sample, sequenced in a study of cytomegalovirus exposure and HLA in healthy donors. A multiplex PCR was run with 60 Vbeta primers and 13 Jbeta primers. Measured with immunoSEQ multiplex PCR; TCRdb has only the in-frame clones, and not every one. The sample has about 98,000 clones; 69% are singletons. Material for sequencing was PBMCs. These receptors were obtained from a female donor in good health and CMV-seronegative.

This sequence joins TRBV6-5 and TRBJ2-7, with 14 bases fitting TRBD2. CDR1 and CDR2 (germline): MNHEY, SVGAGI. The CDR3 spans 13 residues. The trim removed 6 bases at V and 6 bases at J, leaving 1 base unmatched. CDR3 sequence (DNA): TGTGCCAGCAGCGGGACTAGCGGGGGCGAGCAGTACTTC. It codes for CASSGTSGGEQYF.

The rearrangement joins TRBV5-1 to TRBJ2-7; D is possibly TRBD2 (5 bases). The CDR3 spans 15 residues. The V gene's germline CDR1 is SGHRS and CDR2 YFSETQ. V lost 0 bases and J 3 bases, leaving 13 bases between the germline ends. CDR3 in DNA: TGCGCCAGCAGCTTGGCGGCGGGCGAGTACTACGAGCAGTACTTC. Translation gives CASSLAAGEYYEQYF.

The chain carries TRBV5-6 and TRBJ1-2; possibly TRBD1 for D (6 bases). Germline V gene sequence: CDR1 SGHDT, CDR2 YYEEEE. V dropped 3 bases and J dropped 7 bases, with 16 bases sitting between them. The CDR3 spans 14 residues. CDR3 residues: CASSSSQGLGGYTF. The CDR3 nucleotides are TGTGCCAGCAGCTCCAGTCAGGGGCTTGGTGGCTACACCTTC.

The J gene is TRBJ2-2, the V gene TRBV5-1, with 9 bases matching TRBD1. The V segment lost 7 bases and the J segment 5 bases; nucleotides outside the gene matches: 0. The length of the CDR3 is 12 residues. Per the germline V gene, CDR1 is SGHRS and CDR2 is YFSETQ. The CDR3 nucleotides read TGCGCCAGCGACAGGGGGACCGGGGAGCTGTTTTTT. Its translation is CASDRGTGELFF.

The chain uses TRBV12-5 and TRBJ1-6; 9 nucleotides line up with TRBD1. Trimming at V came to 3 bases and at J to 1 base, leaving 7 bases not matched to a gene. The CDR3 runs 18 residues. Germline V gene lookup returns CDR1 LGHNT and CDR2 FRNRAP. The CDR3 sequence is CASGFRPGQGSYNSPLHF. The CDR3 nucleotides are TGTGCTAGTGGTTTCCGTCCGGGACAGGGATCCTATAATTCACCCCTCCACTTT.

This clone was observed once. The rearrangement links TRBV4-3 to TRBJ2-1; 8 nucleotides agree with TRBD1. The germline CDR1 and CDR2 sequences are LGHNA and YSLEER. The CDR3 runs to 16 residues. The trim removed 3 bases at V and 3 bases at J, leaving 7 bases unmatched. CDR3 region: CASSHRTGIGYNEQFF. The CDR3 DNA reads TGCGCCAGCAGCCATAGGACAGGGATCGGCTACAATGAGCAGTTCTTC.

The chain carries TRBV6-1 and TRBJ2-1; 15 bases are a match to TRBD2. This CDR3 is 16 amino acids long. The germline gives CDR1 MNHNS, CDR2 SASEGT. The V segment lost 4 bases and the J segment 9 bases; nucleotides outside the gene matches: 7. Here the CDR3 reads CASSVWTSGRAVEQFF. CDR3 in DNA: TGTGCCAGCAGTGTGTGGACTAGCGGGAGGGCCGTTGAGCAGTTCTTC.

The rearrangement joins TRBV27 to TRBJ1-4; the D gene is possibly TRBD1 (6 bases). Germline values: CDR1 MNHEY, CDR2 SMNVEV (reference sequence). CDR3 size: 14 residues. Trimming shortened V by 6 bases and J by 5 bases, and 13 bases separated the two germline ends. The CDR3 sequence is CASRTGRGNEKLFF. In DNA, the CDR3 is TGTGCCAGCAGGACCGGGAGGGGGAATGAAAAACTGTTTTTT.

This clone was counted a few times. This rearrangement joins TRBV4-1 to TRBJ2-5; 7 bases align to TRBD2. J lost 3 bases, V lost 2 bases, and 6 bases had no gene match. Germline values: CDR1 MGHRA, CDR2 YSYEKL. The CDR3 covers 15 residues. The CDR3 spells CASSQLGTTKETQYF. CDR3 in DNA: TGCGCCAGCAGCCAACTAGGGACTACAAAAGAGACCCAGTACTTC.

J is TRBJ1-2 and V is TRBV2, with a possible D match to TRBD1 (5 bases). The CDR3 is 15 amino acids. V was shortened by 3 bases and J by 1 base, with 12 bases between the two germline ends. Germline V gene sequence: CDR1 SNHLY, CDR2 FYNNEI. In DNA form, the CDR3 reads TGTGCCAGCAGTGAGGGAACAGGTCTTAACTATGGCTACACCTTC. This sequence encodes CASSEGTGLNYGYTF. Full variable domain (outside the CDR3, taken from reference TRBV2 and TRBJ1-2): EPEVTQTPSHQVTQMGQEVILRCVPISNHLYFYWYRQILGQKVEFLVSFYNNEISEKSEIFDDQFSVERPDGSNFTLKIRSTKLEDSAMYFCASSEGTGLNYGYTFGSGTRLTVV.

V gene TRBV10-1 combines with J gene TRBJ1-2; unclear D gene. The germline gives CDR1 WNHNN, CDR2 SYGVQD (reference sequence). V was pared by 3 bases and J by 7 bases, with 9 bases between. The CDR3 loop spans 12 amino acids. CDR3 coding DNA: TGCGCCAGCAGTGACCACCGAGGTGGCTACACCTTC. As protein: CASSDHRGGYTF.

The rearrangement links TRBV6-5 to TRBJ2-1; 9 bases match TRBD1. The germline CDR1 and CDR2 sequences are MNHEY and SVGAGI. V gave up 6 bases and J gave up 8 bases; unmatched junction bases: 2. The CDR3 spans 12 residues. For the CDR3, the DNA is TGTGCCAGCAGGCGACAGGGGGATGAGCAGTTCTTC. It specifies CASRRQGDEQFF.

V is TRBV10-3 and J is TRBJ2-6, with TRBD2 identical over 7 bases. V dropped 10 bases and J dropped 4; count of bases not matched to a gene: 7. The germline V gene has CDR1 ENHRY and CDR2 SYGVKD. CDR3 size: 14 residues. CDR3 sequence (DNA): TGTGCCACAGCGGGGCAGTCCGGGGCCAACGTCCTGACTTTC. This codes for CATAGQSGANVLTF.

The CDR3 sequence is CASTRTGGDNEQFF. CDR3 in DNA: TGTGCCAGCACTAGGACAGGGGGGGACAATGAGCAGTTCTTC. The chain recombines TRBV19 with TRBJ2-1; 10 bases align to TRBD1. V trimming: 9 bases; J trimming: 5 bases; junction bases outside the gene matches: 7. The V gene's germline CDR1 is LNHDA and CDR2 SQIVND (reference sequence). This CDR3 is built from 14 residues.

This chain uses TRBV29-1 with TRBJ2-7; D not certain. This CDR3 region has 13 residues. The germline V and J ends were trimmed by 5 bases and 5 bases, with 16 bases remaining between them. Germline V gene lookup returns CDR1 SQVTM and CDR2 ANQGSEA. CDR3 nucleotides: TGCAGCGTTCGGCTCCCCCGGCTAGACGAGCAGTACTTC. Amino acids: CSVRLPRLDEQYF.

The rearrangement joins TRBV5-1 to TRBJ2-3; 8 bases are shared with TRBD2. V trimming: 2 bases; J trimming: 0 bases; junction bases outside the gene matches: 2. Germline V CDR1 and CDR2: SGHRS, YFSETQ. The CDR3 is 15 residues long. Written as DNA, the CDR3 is TGCGCCAGCAGCTTCGGGGGGGAGAGCACAGATACGCAGTATTTT. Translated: CASSFGGESTDTQYF.

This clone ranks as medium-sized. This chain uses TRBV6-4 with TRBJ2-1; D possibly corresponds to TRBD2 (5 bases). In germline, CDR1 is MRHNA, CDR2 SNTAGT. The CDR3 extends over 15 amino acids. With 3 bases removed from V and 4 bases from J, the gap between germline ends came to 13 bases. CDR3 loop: CASSDQAEGYNEQFF. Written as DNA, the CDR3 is TGTGCCAGCAGTGATCAAGCGGAAGGATACAATGAGCAGTTCTTC.

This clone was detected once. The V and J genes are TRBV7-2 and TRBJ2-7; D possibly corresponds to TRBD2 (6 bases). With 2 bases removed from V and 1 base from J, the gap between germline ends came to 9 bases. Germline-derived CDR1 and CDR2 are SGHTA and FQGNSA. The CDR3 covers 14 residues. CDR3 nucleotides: TGTGCCAGCAGCTTATTAGGGAGGTCCTACGAGCAGTACTTC. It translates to CASSLLGRSYEQYF.

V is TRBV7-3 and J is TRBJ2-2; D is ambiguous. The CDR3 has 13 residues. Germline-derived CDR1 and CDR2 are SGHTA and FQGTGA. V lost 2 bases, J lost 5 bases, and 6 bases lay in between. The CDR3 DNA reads TGTGCCAGCAGCTTATTGTCGACCGGGGAGCTGTTTTTT. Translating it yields CASSLLSTGELFF.

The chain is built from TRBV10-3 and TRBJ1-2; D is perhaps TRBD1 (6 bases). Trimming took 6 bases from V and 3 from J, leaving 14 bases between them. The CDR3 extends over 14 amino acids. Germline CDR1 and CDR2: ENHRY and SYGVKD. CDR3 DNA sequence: TGTGCCATCAGATGGGACAATCTTGACTATGGCTACACCTTC. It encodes CAIRWDNLDYGYTF.

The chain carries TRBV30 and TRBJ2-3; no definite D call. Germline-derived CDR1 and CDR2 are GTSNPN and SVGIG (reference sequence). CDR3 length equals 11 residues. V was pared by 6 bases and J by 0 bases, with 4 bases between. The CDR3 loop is CACQSTDTQYF. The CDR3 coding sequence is TGTGCCTGCCAGAGCACAGATACGCAGTATTTT.

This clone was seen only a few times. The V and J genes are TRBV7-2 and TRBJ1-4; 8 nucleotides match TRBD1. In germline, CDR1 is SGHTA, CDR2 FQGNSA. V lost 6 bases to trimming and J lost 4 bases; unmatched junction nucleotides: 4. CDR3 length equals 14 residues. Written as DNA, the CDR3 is TGTGCCAGCAGGGCGGGACAGGTTAATGAAAAACTGTTTTTT. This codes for CASRAGQVNEKLFF.

The CDR3 DNA sequence: TGTGCCAGCAGCCCACGAGGACAGGGCTACGAGCAGTACTTC. Encoded protein: CASSPRGQGYEQYF. The rearrangement uses TRBV7-6 and TRBJ2-7, with 8 bases aligning to TRBD1. V lost 5 bases, J lost 3 bases, and 6 bases stayed unmatched. Germline assignment: CDR1 SGHVS and CDR2 FNYEAQ. CDR3 length: 14 residues.

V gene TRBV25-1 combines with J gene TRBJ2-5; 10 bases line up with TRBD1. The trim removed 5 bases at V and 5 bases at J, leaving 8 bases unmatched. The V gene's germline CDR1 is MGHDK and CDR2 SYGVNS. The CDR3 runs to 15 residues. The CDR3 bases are TGTGCCAGCAGTCCCGGGGACAGGGGTGGGGAGACCCAGTACTTC. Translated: CASSPGDRGGETQYF. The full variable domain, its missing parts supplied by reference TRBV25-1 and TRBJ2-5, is EADIYQTPRYLVIGTGKKITLECSQTMGHDKMYWYQQDPGMELHLIHYSYGVNSTEKGDLSSESTVSRIRTEHFPLTLESARPSHTSQYLCASSPGDRGGETQYFGPGTRLLVL.

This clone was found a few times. The CDR3 spells CASSLLETQYF. The CDR3 bases are TGTGCCAGCAGCTTACTAGAGACCCAGTACTTC. The chain carries TRBV7-2 and TRBJ2-5; D is unclear. V was cut by 2 bases and J by 4 bases, with 2 bases left in between. The germline gives CDR1 SGHTA, CDR2 FQGNSA. The CDR3 is 11 residues long.

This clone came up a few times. CDR3 residues: CASSIGQGVSGANVLTF. The CDR3 DNA is TGTGCCAGTAGTATAGGACAGGGAGTCTCTGGGGCCAACGTCCTGACTTTC. The chain uses TRBV19 and TRBJ2-6; 7 bases line up with TRBD1. The J segment lost 0 bases and the V segment lost 1 base, leaving 3 bases of the junction unmatched. Germline loops: CDR1 LNHDA, CDR2 SQIVND (reference sequence). CDR3 size: 17 residues.